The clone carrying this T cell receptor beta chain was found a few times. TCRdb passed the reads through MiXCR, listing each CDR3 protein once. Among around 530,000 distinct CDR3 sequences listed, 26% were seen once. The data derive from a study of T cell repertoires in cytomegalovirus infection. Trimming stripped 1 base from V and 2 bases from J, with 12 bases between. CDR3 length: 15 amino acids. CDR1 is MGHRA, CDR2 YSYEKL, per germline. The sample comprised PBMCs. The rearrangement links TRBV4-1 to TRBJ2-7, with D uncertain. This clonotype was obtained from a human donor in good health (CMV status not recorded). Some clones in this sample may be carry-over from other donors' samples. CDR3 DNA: TGCGCCAGCAGCCAAGGGCTAGGAACGACCTACGAGCAGTACTTC. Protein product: CASSQGLGTTYEQYF.